One T cell receptor beta chain is described in this entry. Its antigen is not identified. The data are from a study of T cell repertoires in cytomegalovirus infection. Each CDR3 protein is one row after TCRdb ran MiXCR on the reads. The data contain hundreds of thousands of distinct CDR3 sequences, 40% to 50% of them singletons. V was clipped by 6 bases and J by 3 bases, with 15 bases between them. Germline V gene data show CDR1 as MNHNS and CDR2 as SASEGT. The CDR3 totals 14 residues. This material consisted of cultured PBMCs, taken from culture after CMV antigen stimulation. This receptor was identified in a human donor in good health (CMV status not recorded). Some clones in this sample may be carry-over from other donors' samples. The genes are TRBV6-1 and TRBJ2-7, with D possibly TRBD2 on 6 matching bases. The CDR3 region is CASSGSRYDYEQYF. The CDR3 DNA reads TGTGCCAGCAGCGGGAGCAGATACGACTACGAGCAGTACTTC.